This passage covers 27 T cell receptor beta chains from one sample sequenced in a study of T cell repertoires in cytomegalovirus infection. TCRdb recomputed calls from the reads with MiXCR, one row per CDR3 protein. The sample has hundreds of thousands of distinct CDR3 sequences, around 32% seen once. No antigen has been identified for these receptors. Source: cultured PBMCs, taken from culture after CMV antigen stimulation. The source is a human donor in good health (CMV status not recorded). Some clones in this sample may be carry-over from other donors' samples.

This clonotype was seen more than once but under ten times. The chain combines TRBV20-1 with TRBJ1-1, with unresolved D. V was pared by 3 bases and J by 5 bases, with 10 bases between. CDR3 length: 12 amino acids. The germline CDR1 and CDR2 sequences are DFQATT and SNEGSKA (reference sequence). The CDR3 DNA reads TGCAGTGCTAGGCCAGAGGGAACTGAAGCTTTCTTT. Protein sequence: CSARPEGTEAFF.

The V gene is TRBV3-1, the J gene TRBJ1-1; unclear D gene. Trimming took off 6 bases at V and 1 base at J, with 27 bases between the two ends. The CDR3 contains 19 residues. CDR1 LGHDT and CDR2 YNNKEL come from the germline V gene (reference sequence). CDR3 residues: CASSWLIRAPRKTNTEAFF. The CDR3, as DNA: TGTGCCAGCAGTTGGCTGATCCGGGCCCCAAGAAAGACGAACACTGAAGCTTTCTTT.

The rearrangement links TRBV12-3 or TRBV12-4 to TRBJ2-2; D is uncertain. Trimming shortened V by 6 bases and J by 9 bases, and 8 bases separated the two germline ends. This CDR3 spans 11 amino acids. DNA of the CDR3: TGTGCCAGCAGAGTTAGCCGGGAGCTGTTTTTT. Translating it yields CASRVSRELFF.

The genes are TRBV20-1 and TRBJ2-3; TRBD1 is a possible D gene (5 bases). CDR1 DFQATT and CDR2 SNEGSKA come from the germline V gene (reference sequence). The CDR3 consists of 14 residues. Trimming shortened V by 5 bases and J by 0 bases, and 12 bases separated the two germline ends. The CDR3 sequence: CSAVDRQSTDTQYF. DNA for the CDR3: TGCAGTGCTGTCGACAGACAAAGCACAGATACGCAGTATTTT.

The genes are TRBV7-6 and TRBJ2-5; D is perhaps TRBD2 (6 bases). V lost 2 bases to trimming and J lost 3 bases, with 13 bases between them. Germline V gene data show CDR1 as SGHVS and CDR2 as FNYEAQ. The CDR3 extends over 15 amino acids. The CDR3 is CASSLLGGEKETQYF. CDR3 bases: TGTGCCAGCAGCTTATTAGGAGGGGAAAAAGAGACCCAGTACTTC.

In its sample, this clonotype was seen a few times. The J gene is TRBJ1-6, the V gene TRBV27; D is unresolved. There are 16 residues in the CDR3. Germline V lookup: CDR1 MNHEY, CDR2 SMNVEV (reference sequence). The V and J ends lost 7 bases and 10 bases respectively, with 23 bases between them. In DNA, the CDR3 is TGTGCCAGCACCCTCCGAAGGGAACTCTTCGGGTCACCCCTCCACTTT. Translated: CASTLRRELFGSPLHF.

V is TRBV12-3 or TRBV12-4 and J is TRBJ1-5, with D unclear. With 2 bases removed from V and 5 bases from J, the gap between germline ends came to 10 bases. This CDR3 is built from 14 residues. The CDR3 reads CASSLRQDYQPQHF. The CDR3 DNA reads TGTGCCAGCAGTTTAAGGCAGGACTATCAGCCCCAGCATTTT.

The rearrangement uses TRBV6-2 or TRBV6-3 and TRBJ2-5; 8 bases align to TRBD2. Trimming at V came to 7 bases and at J to 5 bases, leaving 9 bases not matched to a gene. Germline CDR1 MNHEY, CDR2 SVGEGT. The CDR3 has 14 residues. The CDR3: CASTFSGNSETQYF. CDR3 sequence (DNA): TGTGCCAGCACTTTTAGCGGGAATTCGGAGACCCAGTACTTC.

This chain links TRBV11-2 with TRBJ2-3; D gene unclear. Germline values: CDR1 SGHAT, CDR2 FQNNGV. V gave up 5 bases and J gave up 4 bases, with 19 bases separating them. The CDR3 runs to 16 residues. The CDR3 protein is CASSPQFASKADTQYF. The CDR3, as DNA: TGTGCCAGCAGCCCCCAGTTCGCGTCGAAGGCAGATACGCAGTATTTT.

This chain links TRBV4-1 with TRBJ2-7; no reliable D call. V gave up 0 bases and J gave up 2 bases, with 11 bases separating them. Germline CDR1 and CDR2: MGHRA and YSYEKL. The CDR3 totals 15 residues. CDR3 amino acids: CASSQDGFNTYEQYF. The DNA of the CDR3 is TGCGCCAGCAGCCAAGATGGCTTCAACACCTACGAGCAGTACTTC.

This clonotype occurred a few times. The chain employs TRBV18 and TRBJ1-3; the D gene is possibly TRBD1 (6 bases). The CDR3 consists of 16 residues. V lost 0 bases and J 5 bases, leaving 14 bases between the germline ends. CDR1 is KGHSH, CDR2 LQKENI, per germline. The CDR3 nucleotides read TGTGCCAGCTCACCACCGGGGCCGGGGGCTCGAAACACCATATATTTT. The encoded protein is CASSPPGPGARNTIYF.

This chain links TRBV20-1 with TRBJ1-4; D is unclear. The germline gives CDR1 DFQATT, CDR2 SNEGSKA (reference sequence). Trimming stripped 6 bases from V and 5 bases from J, with 4 bases between. The length of the CDR3 is 10 residues. CDR3 sequence (DNA): TGCAGTGCCTTGAATGAAAAACTGTTTTTT. Translated: CSALNEKLFF.

The V gene is TRBV29-1, the J gene TRBJ1-1, with D tentatively TRBD1 (5 bases). This CDR3 is built from 12 residues. Deletions cut 3 bases from V and 4 bases from J, with 9 bases between. CDR1 is SQVTM, CDR2 ANQGSEA, per germline. CDR3 region: CSVEPGTTEAFF. In DNA, the CDR3 is TGCAGCGTTGAGCCGGGGACCACTGAAGCTTTCTTT. The full variable domain, its missing parts supplied by reference TRBV29-1 and TRBJ1-1, is SAVISQKPSRDICQRGTSLTIQCQVDSQVTMMFWYRQQPGQSLTLIATANQGSEATYESGFVIDKFPISRPNLTFSTLTVSNMSPEDSSIYLCSVEPGTTEAFFGQGTRLTVV.

This clonotype was found a few times. The chain links TRBV24-1 to TRBJ2-7; 13 bases are a match to TRBD2. The V gene's germline CDR1 is KGHDR and CDR2 SFDVKD. V lost 8 bases and J lost 5; bases outside the gene matches: 5. CDR3 length equals 14 residues. The CDR3 DNA is TGTGCCACCAAGGCAACTAGCGGGGGGGACGAGCAGTACTTC. It encodes CATKATSGGDEQYF.

The chain employs TRBV12-3 or TRBV12-4 and TRBJ2-6; D perhaps matches TRBD1 (5 bases). The V and J ends lost 3 bases and 4 bases respectively, with 13 bases between them. The CDR3 runs to 16 residues. As DNA, the CDR3 is TGTGCCAGCAGTTTTCTTTGGGGCGACGGGGCCAACGTCCTGACTTTC. Translating it yields CASSFLWGDGANVLTF.

The V call is TRBV5-4, the J call TRBJ2-1; TRBD1 matches 10 bases. Germline V gene data show CDR1 as SGHNT and CDR2 as YYREEE (reference sequence). V dropped 3 bases and J dropped 7; count of bases not matched to a gene: 10. The CDR3 is 16 amino acids. The CDR3 reads CASSSSLRTGGNEQFF. CDR3 nucleotide sequence: TGTGCCAGCAGCTCATCCTTAAGGACAGGGGGTAATGAGCAGTTCTTC.

This rearrangement joins TRBV6-1 to TRBJ2-3; no reliable D call. Germline V gene sequence: CDR1 MNHNS, CDR2 SASEGT. The V and J ends lost 5 bases and 2 bases respectively, with 14 bases between them. The CDR3 runs to 15 residues. The CDR3 sequence is CASSPTTTNTDTQYF. The CDR3 bases are TGTGCCAGCAGTCCCACCACGACGAACACAGATACGCAGTATTTT.

The chain is built from TRBV7-2 and TRBJ1-4; TRBD1 aligns across 7 bases. V lost 0 bases to trimming and J lost 4 bases; unmatched junction nucleotides: 2. The CDR3 extends over 15 amino acids. CDR1 is SGHTA, CDR2 FQGNSA, per germline. CDR3 in amino acids: CASSLADRDNEKLFF. CDR3 sequence (DNA): TGTGCCAGCAGCTTAGCCGACAGGGATAATGAAAAACTGTTTTTT. The full variable domain, its missing parts supplied by reference TRBV7-2 and TRBJ1-4, is GAGVSQSPSNKVTEKGKDVELRCDPISGHTALYWYRQSLGQGLEFLIYFQGNSAPDKSGLPSDRFSAERTGGSVSTLTIQRTQQEDSAVYLCASSLADRDNEKLFFGSGTQLSVL.

This chain connects TRBV12-3 or TRBV12-4 to TRBJ2-7; tentatively, D is TRBD1 (6 bases). The CDR3 runs to 14 residues. V shed 5 bases and J shed 5 bases, with 16 bases lying between them. The CDR3 nucleotides are TGTGCCAGCAGTAGTACAGGGCTCGGGAACGAGCAGTACTTC. Protein: CASSSTGLGNEQYF.

The sample holds a few counts of this clonotype. This chain links TRBV20-1 with TRBJ2-3; weak D call: TRBD1 (6 bases). V lost 6 bases and J lost 6, with 19 bases in between. Per germline, CDR1 DFQATT and CDR2 SNEGSKA (reference sequence). This CDR3 comprises 14 residues. The CDR3 region has the DNA TGCAGTGCGCCGGGACCCCAAACAGGGGATACGCAGTATTTT. This codes for CSAPGPQTGDTQYF.

This clonotype appeared a few times. This chain links TRBV7-2 with TRBJ1-1, with TRBD1 matching over 8 bases. Germline trimming cut 1 base from V and 6 bases from J; bases unmatched to any gene: 7. The CDR3 has 15 residues. The V gene's germline CDR1 is SGHTA and CDR2 FQGNSA. CDR3 DNA sequence: TGTGCCAGCAGCTTAGTATTTCCAGGGGGCTCTGAAGCTTTCTTT. Protein: CASSLVFPGGSEAFF.

V usage is TRBV5-1 and J usage is TRBJ1-6; D remains ambiguous. V was clipped by 2 bases and J by 6 bases, with 12 bases between them. Germline lookup yields CDR1 SGHRS and CDR2 YFSETQ. The CDR3 runs 15 residues. The CDR3 region is CASSFSGSGNSPLHF. The CDR3 nucleotides read TGCGCCAGCAGCTTTTCGGGTTCGGGTAATTCACCCCTCCACTTT. Full variable domain (rest looked up from reference TRBV5-1 and TRBJ1-6): KAGVTQTPRYLIKTRGQQVTLSCSPISGHRSVSWYQQTPGQGLQFLFEYFSETQRNKGNFPGRFSGRQFSNSRSEMNVSTLELGDSALYLCASSFSGSGNSPLHFGNGTRLTVT.

This chain uses TRBV10-3 with TRBJ2-1, with TRBD2 matching 9 bases. The germline CDR1 and CDR2 sequences are ENHRY and SYGVKD. This CDR3 is built from 13 residues. The V gene end was trimmed by 7 bases and the J gene end by 8 bases; junction bases not matched to a gene: 6. The CDR3, as DNA: TGTGCCATCAAACAGCGGGAGGTGGATGAGCAGTTCTTC. It yields the protein CAIKQREVDEQFF.

Ten or more counts support this clonotype. This chain joins TRBV7-2 and TRBJ2-5; 11 bases are shared with TRBD2. CDR1 is SGHTA, CDR2 FQGNSA, per germline. The CDR3 totals 18 residues. With 5 bases clipped from V and 7 bases from J, the junction kept 18 bases outside the gene matches. The CDR3 region is CASSLGLAGGRREGTQYF. The CDR3, as DNA: TGTGCCAGCAGCCTAGGGCTAGCGGGAGGCCGGAGGGAAGGGACCCAGTACTTC.

This clonotype has a single count. V gene TRBV29-1 combines with J gene TRBJ2-3, with D possibly being TRBD2 (6 bases). V lost 4 bases and J 2 bases, leaving 16 bases between the germline ends. CDR1 and CDR2 from the germline V gene are SQVTM and ANQGSEA. The CDR3 sequence is 15 residues long. The CDR3: CSVAGVQRPTDTQYF. CDR3 sequence (DNA): TGCAGCGTTGCGGGGGTCCAAAGACCCACAGATACGCAGTATTTT.

This clonotype was counted a few times. The gene calls are TRBV12-3 or TRBV12-4 and TRBJ2-1, with D tentatively TRBD1 (6 bases). Trimming took 6 bases from V and 6 from J, leaving 12 bases between them. The CDR3 covers 13 residues. The CDR3 nucleotides are TGTGCCAGCAGCTACGGACAGACCAATGAGCAGTTCTTC. Translating gives CASSYGQTNEQFF.

The chain carries TRBV6-1 and TRBJ2-7; the D is unclear. Trimming pared 4 bases from V and 0 bases from J, leaving 10 bases between. The V gene's germline CDR1 is MNHNS and CDR2 SASEGT. The CDR3 contains 14 residues. CDR3 protein: CASSVARSSYEQYF. CDR3 coding DNA: TGTGCCAGCAGTGTTGCCAGGAGCTCCTACGAGCAGTACTTC.